The clone carrying this T cell receptor beta chain has a single count. Only in-frame clones appear in the TCRdb table, and some are missing; sequencing was by immunoSEQ multiplex PCR. The repertoire holds 95,000 or so clones, with around 87% as singletons. These data originate in a study of blood T cell repertoires in COVID-19. Study-level information: T cells, B-cell-depleted T cells, or PBMCs supplied cDNA or gDNA.

The V segment lost 6 bases and the J segment 10 bases; nucleotides outside the gene matches: 11. Germline CDR1 reads MNHNY; CDR2 reads SVGAGI (reference sequence). The CDR3 is made up of 15 amino acids. This TCR was recovered from a human donor in a cohort sampled during active COVID-19. This chain links TRBV6-6 with TRBJ1-6, with TRBD1 identical over 8 bases. Sequenced: peripheral blood. The CDR3 here is CASREDRGRGSPLHF. CDR3 sequence (DNA): TGTGCCAGCAGGGAAGACAGGGGAAGAGGATCACCCCTCCACTTT.